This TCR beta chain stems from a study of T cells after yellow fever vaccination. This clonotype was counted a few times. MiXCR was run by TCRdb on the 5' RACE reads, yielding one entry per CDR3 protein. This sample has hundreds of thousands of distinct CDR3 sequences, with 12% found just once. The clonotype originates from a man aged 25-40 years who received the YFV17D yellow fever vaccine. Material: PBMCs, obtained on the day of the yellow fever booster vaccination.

The CDR3 DNA reads as TGTGCCAGCAGCGTAAGATCCCTAGGCGGTACGCAGTATTTT. Protein product: CASSVRSLGGTQYF. The J gene is TRBJ2-3, the V gene TRBV9; D remains unclear. This CDR3 comprises 14 residues. V was pared by 1 base and J by 8 bases, with 14 bases between. Germline values: CDR1 SGDLS, CDR2 YYNGEE.